The clone carrying this T cell receptor (beta chain) has a single count. Its antigen remains unknown. The germline V gene encodes CDR1 SGHDN and CDR2 FVKESK. V dropped 2 bases and J dropped 0 bases, with 14 bases sitting between them. The CDR3 consists of 18 residues. The assay was immunoSEQ multiplex PCR, and TCRdb's table has in-frame clones only and misses some. The data show around 45,000 clones, more than 70% seen once. This record belongs to a study of a mutant IDH1 vaccine in newly diagnosed glioma. Study-level background: Onset of vaccination occurred 4-6 weeks following radiotherapy alone, or with temozolomide cycles. Patients' prior therapy spanned radiotherapy, temozolomide, or both; most underwent both. Points from the study as a whole: Vaccination induced immune responses in 85% to 95% of patients.

Time point defined: week 35, safety follow-up. A single vaccine dose contained 300 ug of mutant IDH1 20-mer peptide, and topical imiquimod was used with it. This receptor was obtained from a woman aged 40 to 50 with glioma. Here the sequenced sample was PBMCs, taken from a glioma patient whose treatment included an IDH1 peptide vaccine. The chain has TRBV14 and TRBJ2-6; maybe TRBD1 (5 bases). The CDR3 DNA reads TGTGCCAGCAGCCAATGGACAAGGTCCCACTCTGGGGCCAACGTCCTGACTTTC. The encoded protein is CASSQWTRSHSGANVLTF.